This T cell receptor (beta chain) was retrieved from a study of radiotherapy plus CTLA-4 blockade in lung cancer. Overall study context: Among enrolled patients, roughly 20% responded and about 30% achieved disease control. Findings and caveats of the study: It was early blood T cell clone dynamics, with interferon-beta, that reportedly best predicted response. In blood, after radiotherapy plus ipilimumab, tumor-derived TCR clones expanded.

About this clone: What it binds is unknown.

Germline V gene data show CDR1 as SGHNT and CDR2 as YYREEE (reference sequence). CDR3 length: 12 residues. The ends were cut back, 1 base at V and 6 bases at J, with 4 bases in the middle. This table comes from immunoSEQ multiplex PCR, and its TCRdb copy is limited to in-frame clones, with some not included. Among about 49,000 clones listed, about 88% were seen once. Ipilimumab CTLA-4 blockade and focal radiation were given to patients with chemo-refractory metastatic non-small-cell lung cancer. The source is a human donor with non-small cell lung cancer whose response to radiotherapy plus ipilimumab could not be evaluated. This sequence joins TRBV5-4 and TRBJ2-2; no definite D call. The sample here was peripheral blood, taken from a patient treated with radiotherapy plus ipilimumab. The CDR3 loop reads CASSLSPGELFF. The CDR3, as DNA: TGTGCCAGCAGCTTGAGCCCCGGGGAGCTGTTTTTT.